This T cell receptor (beta chain) was recorded in a study of glioma-infiltrating T cells. Whole-study context: Sequencing aimed for about 4- to 10-fold coverage of about a million peripheral T cells. Notes on the study in general: CDR3 overlap between tissue and blood was very small.

Note on this clonotype: Its antigen remains unknown. A much larger clonotype is one base distant, so this may be a read error.

The V gene's germline CDR1 is MNHEY and CDR2 SVGAGI. This CDR3 has 14 residues. Using RNA template, CDR3s of TCR alpha and beta were amplified with iRepertoire arm-PCR. From the multiplex PCR reads, TCRdb called clonotypes with MiXCR, one entry per CDR3 protein. In the table there are around 350,000 distinct CDR3 sequences, more than 35% of which are singletons. The chain combines TRBV6-5 with TRBJ2-1, with a weak D call TRBD2 (5 bases). The sample taken for sequencing was glioma tissue, nonneoplastic brain tissue, or PBMCs (not recorded which). The sequence came from a human donor with low-grade glioma or glioblastoma, undergoing nonglioma brain surgery, or in good health (not recorded which). This chain's CDR3 is CASSLRWASSEKFF. The DNA for the CDR3 is TGTGCCAGCAGCTTAAGGTGGGCTAGCAGTGAGAAGTTCTTC.